The 7 T cell receptor beta chains listed next were all sequenced from one sample in a study of blood T cell repertoires in COVID-19. This table comes from immunoSEQ multiplex PCR, and its TCRdb copy is limited to in-frame clones, with some not included. The table includes about 330,000 clones, 85% to 90% detected once. Material for sequencing was PBMCs or T cells enriched from blood (not recorded which). The receptors originated from a woman aged 18-29 years who had recovered from COVID-19.

The chain uses TRBV7-8 and TRBJ2-6, with a tentative D call TRBD1 (6 bases). Germline CDR1 reads SGHVS; CDR2 reads FQNEAQ. V lost 4 bases, J lost 2 bases, and 18 bases lay in between. The CDR3 is 18 residues long. The CDR3 coding sequence is TGTGCCAGCAGCTGGTCGTGGGGGCCTGTGGCTGGGGCCAACGTCCTGACTTTC. It yields the protein CASSWSWGPVAGANVLTF.

The chain joins TRBV5-4 to TRBJ1-1; maybe TRBD1 (5 bases). The germline V gene encodes CDR1 SGHNT and CDR2 YYREEE (reference sequence). V was shortened by 1 base and J by 4 bases, with 11 bases between the two germline ends. The CDR3 spans 14 residues. Here the CDR3 DNA reads TGTGCCAGCAGCTTGAAGGGGTTTGGCACTGAAGCTTTCTTT. Protein: CASSLKGFGTEAFF.

The CDR3 loop is CASSLAPGQQETQYF. The CDR3 DNA reads TGCGCCAGCAGCTTGGCACCGGGACAACAAGAGACCCAGTACTTC. The chain has TRBV5-1 and TRBJ2-5, with D possibly TRBD1 on 6 matching bases. The V gene lost 0 bases and the J gene lost 2 bases, with 11 bases spanning the gap. Germline CDR1 is SGHRS and CDR2 is YFSETQ. This CDR3 has 15 residues.

Written as DNA, the CDR3 is TGTGCCAGCAGCTTCGGGGGGAACACTGAAGCTTTCTTT. This encodes CASSFGGNTEAFF. The gene calls are TRBV12-3 or TRBV12-4 and TRBJ1-1, with D tentatively TRBD1 (5 bases). V was trimmed by 6 bases and J by 1 base, leaving 9 bases between them. The CDR3 is made up of 13 amino acids.

V gene TRBV19 combines with J gene TRBJ2-3; 7 bases are a match to TRBD1. The V and J ends lost 0 bases and 0 bases, in that order; junction bases with no gene match: 3. CDR1 is LNHDA, CDR2 SQIVND, per germline (reference sequence). This CDR3 is 16 amino acids long. The CDR3 here is CASSIDGRGSTDTQYF. The CDR3 nucleotides read TGTGCCAGTAGTATAGACGGCAGGGGGAGCACAGATACGCAGTATTTT.

As regards this clone: Other nucleotide sequences in the sample specify the same CDR3. The rearrangement joins TRBV7-3 to TRBJ2-5; D is possibly TRBD2 (6 bases). V shed 3 bases and J shed 4 bases, with 9 bases lying between them. Germline CDR1 reads SGHTA; CDR2 reads FQGTGA. This CDR3 region has 13 residues. The CDR3 region is CASSLAGGETQYF. As DNA, the CDR3 is TGTGCCAGCAGCTTGGCCGGGGGAGAGACCCAGTACTTC.

V and J are TRBV5-4 and TRBJ2-6, with D possibly TRBD1 on 5 matching bases. V lost 4 bases and J 0 bases, leaving 11 bases between the germline ends. Germline V lookup: CDR1 SGHNT, CDR2 YYREEE (reference sequence). This CDR3 region has 16 residues. In DNA, the CDR3 is TGTGCCAGCAGCGCTACAGGTTACTCTGGGGCCAACGTCCTGACTTTC. The encoded protein is CASSATGYSGANVLTF.